This T cell receptor beta chain was documented in a study of blood T cells in healthy people across ages. As regards this clonotype: Antigen unknown.

Study-wide results and limits: When set beside aged donors, long-lived donors presented more naive CD4+ cells and higher diversity.

The second PCR ran roughly 6 to 11 cycles with a sample-barcoded 5' primer and J-beta primers. TCRdb re-called the 5' RACE reads through MiXCR, storing one row per CDR3 protein. Of roughly 700,000 distinct CDR3 sequences in the sample, approximately 25% were seen once. Germline CDR1 is LNHNV and CDR2 is YYDKDF (reference sequence). The V end was cut by 6 bases, the J end by 2 bases, with 11 bases between. The length of the CDR3 is 14 residues. In addition, the sample was reused for a study of T cells of mothers and their children. That source adds: A few healthy Caucasian mothers, along with their six children, were the donors. Related pairs of mothers and children showed slightly higher, non-significant overlap versus unrelated pairs.

The specimen sequenced was blood. The clonotype was recovered from a boy younger than 18 in good health. The rearrangement links TRBV15 to TRBJ1-3, with D unresolved. The CDR3 here is CATRTDATGNTIYF. CDR3 sequence (DNA): TGTGCCACCAGGACGGACGCGACTGGAAACACCATATATTTT.